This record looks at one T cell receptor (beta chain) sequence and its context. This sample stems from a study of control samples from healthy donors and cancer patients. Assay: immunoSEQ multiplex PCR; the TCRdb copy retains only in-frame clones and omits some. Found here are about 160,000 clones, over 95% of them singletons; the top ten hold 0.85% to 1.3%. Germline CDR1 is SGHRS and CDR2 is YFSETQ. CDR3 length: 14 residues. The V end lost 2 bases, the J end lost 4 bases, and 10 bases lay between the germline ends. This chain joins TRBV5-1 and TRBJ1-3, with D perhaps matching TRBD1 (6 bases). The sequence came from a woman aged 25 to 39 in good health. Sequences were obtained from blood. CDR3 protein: CASSFGGDGNTIYF. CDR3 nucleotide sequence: TGCGCCAGCAGCTTCGGGGGCGACGGAAACACCATATATTTT.